These T cell receptor beta chains were read from a single sample in a study of shared clonotypes between healthy human individuals. Generated by immunoSEQ multiplex PCR, the TCRdb table keeps only in-frame clones and is missing some. Among 2 million to 3 million clones listed, roughly 93% were seen once. Sequencing was carried out using naive CD4+ T cells from PBMCs. These receptors all come from a man between 18 and 29 years old in good health. Some clones in this sample may be carry-over from other donors' samples. CDR3s include the opening cysteine and the closing phenylalanine or tryptophan. D genes are given only for firm matches. Size tells how often a clone was seen (once, few, many) or the class of an expanded clone, and some rows leave it out.

TRBV27	TRBD2	once	TRBJ2-7	CASSRSGHYEQYF	TGTGCCAGCAGCCGTAGCGGGCACTACGAGCAGTACTTC
TRBV6-6	-	-	TRBJ2-7	CASTKLRDGYEQYF	TGTGCCAGCACTAAACTGAGGGACGGCTACGAGCAGTACTTC
TRBV28	-	-	TRBJ1-2	CASRRGQNYGYTF	TGTGCCAGCAGGCGGGGGCAAAACTATGGCTACACCTTC
TRBV18	-	-	TRBJ2-7	CASSPYTVPQYF	TGTGCCAGCTCACCCTATACGGTCCCGCAGTACTTC
TRBV11-2	-	-	TRBJ1-3	CASSLGWDTIYF	TGTGCCAGCAGCTTAGGGTGGGACACCATATATTTT
TRBV27	-	-	TRBJ2-5	CASSITGTALETQYF	TGTGCCAGCAGTATCACCGGGACTGCCCTAGAGACCCAGTACTTC
TRBV9	-	-	TRBJ1-1	CASSEPGNTEAFF	TGTGCCAGCAGCGAGCCAGGCAACACTGAAGCTTTCTTT
TRBV30	TRBD2	-	TRBJ2-2	CAWRTSVTGELFF	TGTGCCTGGAGAACTAGCGTTACCGGGGAGCTGTTTTTT
TRBV28	-	-	TRBJ1-1	CASSSPQGTEAFF	TGTGCCAGCAGTTCACCACAAGGGACTGAAGCTTTCTTT
TRBV5-1	-	-	TRBJ2-3	CASSLAAGMSTDTQYF	TGCGCCAGCAGCTTGGCGGCCGGCATGAGCACAGATACGCAGTATTTT